The 26 T cell receptor beta chains below come from one sample, sequenced in a study of T cell responses to AZD1222 COVID-19 vaccine. Data came from immunoSEQ multiplex PCR; TCRdb stores just in-frame clones and leaves some out. This repertoire shows 70,000 to 95,000 clones, nearly 90% found once; its top ten account for over 2.5%. Source: peripheral blood, taken on day 0 of MenACWY control vaccination. All receptors come from an adult in good health.

The chain employs TRBV11-3 and TRBJ1-3; D is perhaps TRBD1 (6 bases). The CDR3 is 16 amino acids. Trimming shortened V by 4 bases and J by 0 bases, and 13 bases separated the two germline ends. Germline CDR1 and CDR2: SGHNT and YENEEA. CDR3 in amino acids: CASSSDSASSGNTIYF. Here the CDR3 DNA reads TGTGCCAGCAGCTCGGACAGCGCGAGCTCTGGAAACACCATATATTTT.

The genes are TRBV7-2 and TRBJ2-2; D gene uncertain. Germline loops: CDR1 SGHTA, CDR2 FQGNSA. The V and J ends lost 6 bases and 6 bases respectively, with 11 bases between them. This CDR3 is 13 amino acids long. CDR3 DNA: TGTGCCAGCAGACGCGCCGGCCCCGGGGAGCTGTTTTTT. This encodes CASRRAGPGELFF.

The rearrangement joins TRBV24-1 to TRBJ2-2; D remains ambiguous. The germline V and J ends were trimmed by 12 bases and 5 bases, with 12 bases remaining between them. The CDR3 is 12 amino acids. Germline CDR1 and CDR2: KGHDR and SFDVKD. The chain's CDR3 is CAAGGWTGELFF. The CDR3 nucleotides read TGTGCCGCTGGTGGGTGGACCGGGGAGCTGTTTTTT.

The rearrangement uses TRBV3-1 (or the pseudogene TRBV3-2) and TRBJ1-2, with 7 bases lining up with TRBD1. Per germline, CDR1 LGHDT and CDR2 YNNKEL (reference sequence). Unmatched junction bases numbered 11, after V lost 1 base and J lost 6 bases. This CDR3 is 16 amino acids long. The CDR3 region is CASSQAGTAERDGYTF. The CDR3 DNA sequence: TGTGCCAGCAGCCAAGCGGGGACAGCGGAGCGGGATGGCTACACCTTC.

The rearrangement uses TRBV12-5 and TRBJ1-2; D is possibly TRBD1 (5 bases). The V gene's germline CDR1 is LGHNT and CDR2 FRNRAP. The CDR3 runs to 14 residues. V was trimmed by 0 bases and J by 4 bases, leaving 9 bases between them. The CDR3 sequence: CASGLVGRAYGYTF. In DNA form, the CDR3 reads TGTGCTAGTGGTTTGGTCGGCAGGGCCTATGGCTACACCTTC.

The CDR3 loop is CASSHQVSRERYGSCYEQYF. DNA for the CDR3: TGTGCCAGCAGCCACCAAGTCTCAAGGGAAAGGTATGGGTCCTGCTACGAGCAGTACTTC. This rearrangement joins TRBV14 to TRBJ2-7; D is undetermined. The CDR3 loop spans 20 amino acids. CDR1 SGHDN and CDR2 FVKESK come from the germline V gene. V was shortened by 3 bases and J by 3 bases, with 30 bases between the two germline ends.

This chain joins TRBV5-1 and TRBJ1-3; D is undetermined. V dropped 0 bases and J dropped 0 bases, with 7 bases sitting between them. The CDR3 is 15 residues long. Germline CDR1 reads SGHRS; CDR2 reads YFSETQ. This chain's CDR3 is CASSLAPDSGNTIYF. CDR3 in DNA: TGCGCCAGCAGCTTGGCCCCGGACTCTGGAAACACCATATATTTT. Combining the CDR3 with reference TRBV5-1 and TRBJ1-3 gives the whole variable domain KAGVTQTPRYLIKTRGQQVTLSCSPISGHRSVSWYQQTPGQGLQFLFEYFSETQRNKGNFPGRFSGRQFSNSRSEMNVSTLELGDSALYLCASSLAPDSGNTIYFGEGSWLTVV.

This clone was seen a handful of times. The chain uses TRBV28 and TRBJ1-3; D remains ambiguous. V was trimmed by 3 bases and J by 0 bases, leaving 15 bases between them. The length of the CDR3 is 17 residues. Germline lookup yields CDR1 MDHEN and CDR2 SYDVKM. The CDR3 DNA reads TGTGCCAGCAGTTTGGGAGGACGGGTAATCTCTGGAAACACCATATATTTT. Translated: CASSLGGRVISGNTIYF.

The chain couples TRBV9 to TRBJ1-1; D perhaps matches TRBD1 (6 bases). The CDR3 sequence is 16 residues long. Germline V gives CDR1 SGDLS, CDR2 YYNGEE. Trimming cost V 0 bases and J 4 bases, with 16 bases left between them. CDR3 protein: CASSVEVRGTGTEAFF. The CDR3 DNA follows: TGTGCCAGCAGCGTAGAAGTGAGGGGGACGGGCACTGAAGCTTTCTTT.

Concerning this clone: The same CDR3 is also encoded by other DNA sequences in this sample. The J gene is TRBJ1-1, the V gene TRBV18; no firm D call. V lost 0 bases, J lost 1 base, and 3 bases lay in between. CDR3 length: 13 amino acids. Germline CDR1 is KGHSH and CDR2 is LQKENI. The CDR3 bases are TGTGCCAGCTCACCACCTACGAACACTGAAGCTTTCTTT. Translated: CASSPPTNTEAFF.

The genes are TRBV5-6 and TRBJ2-7; D is possibly TRBD2 (6 bases). Germline values: CDR1 SGHDT, CDR2 YYEEEE. V was shortened by 1 base and J by 5 bases, with 10 bases between the two germline ends. This CDR3 spans 13 amino acids. CDR3 nucleotides: TGTGCCAGCAGCTTGTTACTAGCCCACGAGCAGTACTTC. It translates to CASSLLLAHEQYF.

This chain links TRBV6-6 with TRBJ2-6; possible D gene TRBD1, 6 bases. CDR1 is MNHNY and CDR2 is SVGAGI in the germline V gene (reference sequence). This CDR3 region has 16 residues. The V and J ends lost 4 bases and 0 bases respectively, with 10 bases between them. The CDR3 coding sequence is TGTGCCAGCAGTTCAAACAGGGACTCTGGGGCCAACGTCCTGACTTTC. It is translated as CASSSNRDSGANVLTF.

This sequence joins TRBV9 and TRBJ2-5; perhaps TRBD1 as D (7 bases). CDR3 length: 16 residues. V dropped 2 bases and J dropped 5 bases, with 19 bases sitting between them. Germline V gives CDR1 SGDLS, CDR2 YYNGEE. The CDR3 loop is CASSVSSQGGRETQYF. Written as DNA, the CDR3 is TGTGCCAGCAGCGTTTCCTCCCAGGGGGGACGGGAGACCCAGTACTTC. Variable domain in full (rest from reference TRBV9 and TRBJ2-5): DSGVTQTPKHLITATGQRVTLRCSPRSGDLSVYWYQQSLDQGLQFLIQYYNGEERAKGNILERFSAQQFPDLHSELNLSSLELGDSALYFCASSVSSQGGRETQYFGPGTRLLVL.

V usage is TRBV5-5 and J usage is TRBJ1-5; TRBD1 aligns across 9 bases. Germline CDR1 and CDR2: SGHKS and YYEKEE (reference sequence). The J segment lost 6 bases and the V segment lost 0 bases, leaving 7 bases of the junction unmatched. The CDR3 has 16 residues. The CDR3 DNA follows: TGTGCCAGCAGCTTGGCTTCGGGACAGGGACTTCAGCCCCAGCATTTT. Its translation is CASSLASGQGLQPQHF. Full variable domain (remainder filled in from reference TRBV5-5 and TRBJ1-5): DAGVTQSPTHLIKTRGQQVTLRCSPISGHKSVSWYQQVLGQGPQFIFQYYEKEERGRGNFPDRFSARQFPNYSSELNVNALLLGDSALYLCASSLASGQGLQPQHFGDGTRLSIL.

This sequence joins TRBV7-9 and TRBJ1-5; 10 positions agree with TRBD1. The CDR3 is made up of 17 amino acids. The trim removed 5 bases at V and 0 bases at J, leaving 7 bases unmatched. In germline, CDR1 is SEHNR, CDR2 FQNEAQ (reference sequence). The DNA of the CDR3 is TGTGCCAGCAGCGGGACAGGGGAGGAGTATAGCAATCAGCCCCAGCATTTT. Translated, it gives CASSGTGEEYSNQPQHF.

The chain employs TRBV2 and TRBJ2-1; 12 bases map to TRBD2. The CDR3 extends over 16 amino acids. V shed 7 bases, J shed 8 bases, and the junction held 12 bases outside the gene matches. The germline V gene encodes CDR1 SNHLY and CDR2 FYNNEI. The CDR3 nucleotides read TGTGCCAGCATTGCTAGCGGGGGGGTCTCTGGAGATGAGCAGTTCTTC. Its translation is CASIASGGVSGDEQFF. Together with reference TRBV2 and TRBJ2-1, the CDR3 gives the full variable domain: EPEVTQTPSHQVTQMGQEVILRCVPISNHLYFYWYRQILGQKVEFLVSFYNNEISEKSEIFDDQFSVERPDGSNFTLKIRSTKLEDSAMYFCASIASGGVSGDEQFFGPGTRLTVL.

The CDR3 DNA sequence: TGTGCCAGCAGCCAGTTTGACAGCTACAATGAGCAGTTCTTC. Translated: CASSQFDSYNEQFF. The chain joins TRBV3-1 (or the pseudogene TRBV3-2) to TRBJ2-1; D might be TRBD1 (5 bases). The germline V gene encodes CDR1 LGHDT and CDR2 YNNKEL (reference sequence). The V end was cut by 3 bases, the J end by 3 bases, with 9 bases between. The CDR3 runs to 14 residues.

This rearrangement joins TRBV7-9 to TRBJ2-3; a weak D match, TRBD1 (5 bases). CDR3 size: 17 residues. Germline CDR1 SEHNR, CDR2 FQNEAQ (reference sequence). Trimming shortened V by 2 bases and J by 3 bases, and 18 bases separated the two germline ends. CDR3 bases: TGTGCCAGCAGCTTAAGAACCGGTAGGGCAGGGACAGATACGCAGTATTTT. It codes for CASSLRTGRAGTDTQYF.

The chain couples TRBV12-5 to TRBJ2-3, with a weak D call TRBD2 (7 bases). Per the germline V gene, CDR1 is LGHNT and CDR2 is FRNRAP. CDR3 size: 14 residues. Trimming took 1 base from V and 8 from J, leaving 13 bases between them. The CDR3 DNA reads TGTGCTAGTGGTTTGGCGGGGGGCCTCGTTACGCAGTATTTT. This gives the protein CASGLAGGLVTQYF.

J is TRBJ1-1 and V is TRBV15; the match to TRBD1 covers 8 bases. Unmatched junction bases numbered 4, after V lost 4 bases and J lost 6 bases. The CDR3 has 13 residues. Per the germline V gene, CDR1 is LNHNV and CDR2 is YYDKDF (reference sequence). CDR3 region: CATSNRRGPEAFF. CDR3 bases: TGTGCCACCAGCAACCGCAGGGGGCCTGAAGCTTTCTTT.

The table lists this clone with a count of one. Within the sample, other DNA sequences also encode this same CDR3. The chain is built from TRBV3-1 (or the pseudogene TRBV3-2) and TRBJ1-6, with 8 bases that match TRBD1. Germline assignment: CDR1 LGHDT and CDR2 YNNKEL (reference sequence). The ends lost 3 bases at V and 5 bases at J; junction bases unmatched: 0. This CDR3 comprises 14 residues. CDR3 sequence: CASSQGQDNSPLHF. CDR3 DNA sequence: TGTGCCAGCAGCCAGGGACAGGATAATTCACCCCTCCACTTT.

For the CDR3, the DNA is TGTGCCAGCAGCCAAGATGGCGGGGGGTACAATGAGCAGTTCTTC. This gives the protein CASSQDGGGYNEQFF. V usage is TRBV14 and J usage is TRBJ2-1, with 8 positions matching TRBD2. The germline V gene has CDR1 SGHDN and CDR2 FVKESK. The CDR3 length is 15 residues. With V trimmed by 0 bases and J by 4 bases, 2 bases remained unmatched.

V and J are TRBV5-1 and TRBJ1-2, with TRBD1 identical over 7 bases. V shed 5 bases and J 2 bases; nucleotides not matched to a gene: 6. The CDR3 totals 14 residues. Germline V gives CDR1 SGHRS, CDR2 YFSETQ. CDR3: CASSLPTGNYGYTF. The CDR3 region has the DNA TGCGCCAGCAGTCTTCCGACAGGGAACTATGGCTACACCTTC.

The rearrangement links TRBV11-3 to TRBJ2-1, with 13 bases lining up with TRBD2. CDR1 SGHNT and CDR2 YENEEA come from the germline V gene. CDR3 length: 16 amino acids. J was trimmed by 6 bases and V by 2 bases; bases with no gene match: 4. CDR3 amino acids: CASSLYGTSGANEQFF. DNA for the CDR3: TGTGCCAGCAGCTTATACGGGACTAGCGGGGCCAATGAGCAGTTCTTC.

The CDR3 DNA is TGCGCCAGCAGTGAGGGGGGCGGGGTTACAGATACGCAGTATTTT. Encoded protein: CASSEGGGVTDTQYF. The V gene is TRBV10-1, the J gene TRBJ2-3; perhaps D is TRBD1 or TRBD2 (6 bases each). Germline loops: CDR1 WNHNN, CDR2 SYGVQD (reference sequence). This CDR3 has 15 residues. V dropped 2 bases and J dropped 3 bases, with 12 bases sitting between them.

V gene TRBV7-2 combines with J gene TRBJ1-2; possible D gene TRBD1, 6 bases. Germline CDR1 SGHTA, CDR2 FQGNSA. V shed 1 base and J shed 7 bases, with 16 bases lying between them. The CDR3 contains 15 residues. The CDR3 DNA reads as TGTGCCAGCAGCTTAGTTCTGGGGGCGGTAGGTGGCTACACCTTC. Translation: CASSLVLGAVGGYTF.